This TCR beta chain is drawn from a study of OX40 agonist ivuxolimab in advanced cancers. The repertoire was sequenced with immunoSEQ multiplex PCR; TCRdb's copy has only in-frame clones and lacks some. The sample includes about 91,000 clones, 70% to 90% of them seen just once. Specimen: CD4+ or CD8+ T cells sorted from blood, collected in a trial of the OX40 agonist ivuxolimab. The receptor was derived from an adult with an advanced solid tumor such as melanoma, head and neck, liver or kidney cancer.

The CDR3 nucleotides are TGCGCCAGCAGCTGGGGGACAGGGACGAACACTGAAGCTTTCTTT. Translating gives CASSWGTGTNTEAFF. The chain is built from TRBV5-1 and TRBJ1-1, with 9 bases aligning to TRBD1. CDR1 is SGHRS, CDR2 YFSETQ, per germline. This CDR3 has 15 amino acids. With 3 bases clipped from V and 1 base from J, the junction kept 4 bases outside the gene matches.